This T cell receptor beta chain comes out of a study of blood T cell repertoires in COVID-19. Across the study: The United States, Italy and Spain supplied acute and convalescent COVID-19 samples.

Trimming removed 5 bases from V and 7 bases from J; junction bases left unmatched: 7. Germline loops: CDR1 SEHNR, CDR2 FQNEAQ (reference sequence). The CDR3 loop spans 14 amino acids. Only in-frame clones appear in the TCRdb table, and some are missing; sequencing was by immunoSEQ multiplex PCR. This table holds around 380,000 clones, more than 65% found once. This chain links TRBV7-9 with TRBJ2-2; 7 positions match TRBD1. The sequence derives from a human donor with acute or convalescent COVID-19. The donor label of this sample is uncertain. Material: peripheral blood. The CDR3 nucleotides read TGTGCCAGCAGCCGTCGACAGGGCAACGGGGAGCTGTTTTTT. This translates into CASSRRQGNGELFF.